The 27 T cell receptor beta chains given below trace back to one sample, sequenced in a study of blood T cells in healthy people across ages. Combining a sample-barcoded 5' primer with a J-beta primer mix, a second PCR ran for 7 to 11 cycles. TCRdb ran MiXCR on the 5' RACE reads and lists one entry per CDR3 protein. The sample yields hundreds of thousands of distinct CDR3 sequences, around 25% seen once. The same sample was also used in a study of T cells of mothers and their children.

The sample was blood. The source is a boy aged 10-17 years in good health.

This clonotype was seen just once. The chain is built from TRBV10-3 and TRBJ1-2; D gene ambiguous. The CDR3 runs to 13 residues. Germline CDR1 and CDR2: ENHRY and SYGVKD. Trimming cost V 6 bases and J 0 bases, with 8 bases left between them. The DNA for the CDR3 is TGTGCCATCAGAGAATCCCCTAACTATGGCTACACCTTC. It specifies CAIRESPNYGYTF.

In its sample, this clonotype was seen a few times. The chain links TRBV7-9 to TRBJ1-4; D gene uncertain. From germline, CDR1 is SEHNR and CDR2 FQNEAQ (reference sequence). The CDR3 runs 14 residues. V was shortened by 5 bases and J by 4 bases, with 11 bases between the two germline ends. As DNA, the CDR3 is TGTGCCAGCAGCCTACCGACCATTAATGAAAAACTGTTTTTT. It is translated as CASSLPTINEKLFF. The full variable domain, with the rest looked up from reference TRBV7-9 and TRBJ1-4, is DTGVSQNPRHKITKRGQNVTFRCDPISEHNRLYWYRQTLGQGPEFLTYFQNEAQLEKSRLLSDRFSAERPKGSFSTLEIQRTEQGDSAMYLCASSLPTINEKLFFGSGTQLSVL.

This clonotype has just a few counts. The V call is TRBV12-3 or TRBV12-4, the J call TRBJ1-4; tentative D call: TRBD1 (6 bases). The CDR3 is made up of 14 amino acids. V was cut by 7 bases and J by 7 bases, with 16 bases left in between. The CDR3 region is CASKQQGGREKLFF. CDR3 DNA sequence: TGTGCCAGCAAGCAACAGGGAGGGCGTGAAAAACTGTTTTTT.

The chain recombines TRBV29-1 with TRBJ2-4; D call uncertain. Trimming cost V 4 bases and J 0 bases, with 7 bases left between them. CDR3 length equals 13 residues. The V gene's germline CDR1 is SQVTM and CDR2 ANQGSEA. For the CDR3, the DNA is TGCAGCGTTGGCAGCCTAGCCAAAAACATTCAGTACTTC. Amino acids: CSVGSLAKNIQYF.

The chain has TRBV6-1 and TRBJ2-5; the match to TRBD1 covers 7 bases. The closer fit of TRBJ2-7 to the DNA end suggests the J call may be wrong. Germline V gene sequence: CDR1 MNHNS, CDR2 SASEGT. This CDR3 has 13 amino acids. The CDR3 reads CASRGTATYEQYF. In DNA, the CDR3 is TGTGCCAGCAGGGGGACAGCAACCTACGAGCAGTACTTC.

This clonotype has a count of ten or more. V gene TRBV29-1 combines with J gene TRBJ2-5; 7 bases fit TRBD1. Germline V gives CDR1 SQVTM, CDR2 ANQGSEA. The V and J ends lost 5 bases and 5 bases, in that order; junction bases with no gene match: 14. This CDR3 region has 15 residues. Here the CDR3 DNA reads TGCAGCGTTATAACAGGGGAAAAGCTGAGGGAGACCCAGTACTTC. Translating it yields CSVITGEKLRETQYF.

This clonotype was seen at least ten times. The chain recombines TRBV12-3 or TRBV12-4 with TRBJ2-5; 9 positions agree with TRBD1. Losses at the gene ends were 4 bases for V and 5 bases for J; bases not matched to a gene: 8. The CDR3 spans 15 residues. CDR3 DNA: TGTGCCAGCAGTTCCCTGGGACAGGGTCTGGAGACCCAGTACTTC. This sequence encodes CASSSLGQGLETQYF.

The CDR3 spells CASSHLGSEQYF. CDR3 nucleotides: TGTGCCAGCAGCCACCTTGGGAGTGAGCAGTACTTC. The chain combines TRBV7-3 with TRBJ2-5; tentative D call: TRBD2 (5 bases). The CDR3 totals 12 residues. Germline CDR1 is SGHTA and CDR2 is FQGTGA. V dropped 5 bases and J dropped 11 bases, with 15 bases sitting between them.

This clonotype was seen only a few times. This rearrangement joins TRBV3-1 to TRBJ1-2; TRBD1 aligns across 9 bases. V trimming: 0 bases; J trimming: 4 bases; junction bases outside the gene matches: 0. This CDR3 has 14 amino acids. CDR1 is LGHDT, CDR2 YNNKEL, per germline (reference sequence). The CDR3 DNA is TGTGCCAGCAGCCAAGAACAGGGGGCCTATGGCTACACCTTC. Amino acids: CASSQEQGAYGYTF.

The chain joins TRBV4-3 to TRBJ2-2, with D possibly TRBD1 on 5 matching bases. Germline CDR1 is LGHNA and CDR2 is YSLEER. The ends were cut back, 4 bases at V and 8 bases at J, with 14 bases in the middle. The CDR3 spans 14 residues. Here the CDR3 reads CASSPINQGGELFF. In nucleotides, the CDR3 is TGCGCCAGCAGCCCTATCAACCAGGGAGGGGAGCTGTTTTTT.

The chain employs TRBV29-1 and TRBJ2-5; the match to TRBD1 covers 8 bases. V lost 0 bases and J lost 4; bases outside the gene matches: 13. Germline values: CDR1 SQVTM, CDR2 ANQGSEA. This CDR3 region has 17 residues. CDR3 in amino acids: CSVEDPLRQGSVETQYF. The CDR3 bases are TGCAGCGTTGAAGATCCTCTGCGACAGGGGAGTGTAGAGACCCAGTACTTC.

In regard to this clonotype: The germline gene is not matched at one end of the junction; a read error may be the cause. V usage is TRBV7-9 and J usage is TRBJ2-1, with 9 bases aligning to TRBD2. CDR1 is SEHNR and CDR2 is FQNEAQ in the germline V gene (reference sequence). The CDR3 is made up of 15 amino acids. The DNA for the CDR3 is TGTGCCAGCAGCCCGCGGGGGGGCCGGTACAATGAGCGGTTCTTC. Its translation: CASSPRGGRYNERFF.

In its sample, this clonotype was seen a few times. The CDR3 region is CASSPGAIYNSPLHF. CDR3 coding DNA: TGCGCCAGCAGCCCTGGAGCTATCTATAATTCACCCCTCCACTTT. This chain uses TRBV5-1 with TRBJ1-6; D unclear. Between the trimmed V and J ends, which lost 4 bases and 3 bases, there was a span of 11 bases. Germline-derived CDR1 and CDR2 are SGHRS and YFSETQ. This CDR3 is built from 15 residues.

CDR3 in amino acids: CASSVGSAVRPDTQYF. CDR3 DNA sequence: TGTGCCAGCAGCGTAGGCTCCGCGGTAAGGCCAGATACGCAGTATTTT. The chain joins TRBV9 to TRBJ2-3; D not resolved. Germline-derived CDR1 and CDR2 are SGDLS and YYNGEE. The CDR3 spans 16 residues. V was cut by 0 bases and J by 4 bases, with 15 bases left in between.

The count of this clonotype is one. This rearrangement joins TRBV5-6 to TRBJ2-1, with TRBD1 matching over 9 bases. With V trimmed by 2 bases and J by 0 bases, 6 bases remained unmatched. Germline values: CDR1 SGHDT, CDR2 YYEEEE. The CDR3 totals 17 residues. DNA for the CDR3: TGTGCCAGCAGCTTTGTGACAGGGGGGAGCTCCTACAATGAGCAGTTCTTC. It codes for CASSFVTGGSSYNEQFF.

The CDR3 is CASSYSGQAPGNTIYF. The DNA of the CDR3 is TGTGCCAGCAGTTACTCGGGCCAGGCACCCGGAAACACCATATATTTT. The J gene is TRBJ1-3, the V gene TRBV6-5, with unresolved D. Trimming pared 0 bases from V and 4 bases from J, leaving 13 bases between. This CDR3 is built from 16 residues. Germline assignment: CDR1 MNHEY and CDR2 SVGAGI.

This clonotype was counted only a few times. This sequence joins TRBV6-2 or TRBV6-3 and TRBJ2-3; D uncertain. Between the trimmed V and J ends, which lost 2 bases and 0 bases, there was a span of 18 bases. The CDR3 runs to 18 residues. CDR1 and CDR2 (germline): MNHEY, SVGEGT. CDR3 sequence: CASSYDTLAKSSTDTQYF. In nucleotides, the CDR3 is TGTGCCAGCAGTTACGACACCCTGGCCAAGTCTAGCACAGATACGCAGTATTTT.

There are a few counts of this clonotype. V is TRBV13 and J is TRBJ1-1; D not resolved. The germline gives CDR1 PRHDT, CDR2 FYEKMQ (reference sequence). Trimming took 3 bases from V and 0 from J, leaving 11 bases between them. CDR3 length: 15 residues. The CDR3 DNA reads as TGTGCCAGCAGCTTCTCTGGGAGGTTGAACACTGAAGCTTTCTTT. This sequence encodes CASSFSGRLNTEAFF. The full variable domain, its missing parts supplied by reference TRBV13 and TRBJ1-1, is AAGVIQSPRHLIKEKRETATLKCYPIPRHDTVYWYQQGPGQDPQFLISFYEKMQSDKGSIPDRFSAQQFSDYHSELNMSSLELGDSALYFCASSFSGRLNTEAFFGQGTRLTVV.

The V gene is TRBV3-1, the J gene TRBJ2-7; TRBD2 is a possible D gene (5 bases). The length of the CDR3 is 14 residues. Germline V gene data show CDR1 as LGHDT and CDR2 as YNNKEL (reference sequence). V gave up 6 bases and J gave up 5 bases, with 17 bases separating them. For the CDR3, the DNA is TGTGCCAGCAGTCGACGGCTAGCCAGCGACGAGCAGTACTTC. Its translation is CASSRRLASDEQYF.

The CDR3 loop is CAIDPGQGHYGYTF. The DNA for the CDR3 is TGTGCCATCGACCCGGGACAGGGGCACTATGGCTACACCTTC. This chain joins TRBV10-3 and TRBJ1-2, with 10 bases lining up with TRBD1. The CDR3 consists of 14 residues. Looked up from germline, CDR1 is ENHRY and CDR2 is SYGVKD. The trim removed 8 bases at V and 3 bases at J, leaving 6 bases unmatched.

The chain recombines TRBV6-2 or TRBV6-3 with TRBJ2-1; TRBD2 matches 11 bases. The CDR3 is 14 amino acids. Trimming removed 1 base from V and 10 bases from J; junction bases left unmatched: 3. The germline gives CDR1 MNHEY, CDR2 SVGEGT. The DNA for the CDR3 is TGTGCCAGCAGTTACTTGGGACTAGCGGCAGAGCAGTTCTTC. Translation: CASSYLGLAAEQFF.

This chain links TRBV5-1 with TRBJ2-7; 9 bases map to TRBD1. Germline loops: CDR1 SGHRS, CDR2 YFSETQ. CDR3 size: 14 residues. With 2 bases clipped from V and 3 bases from J, the junction kept 3 bases outside the gene matches. CDR3 nucleotide sequence: TGCGCCAGCAGCTTCGACAGGGGGAGCTACGAGCAGTACTTC. Amino acids: CASSFDRGSYEQYF.

The chain is built from TRBV12-3 or TRBV12-4 and TRBJ2-1, with 13 bases aligning to TRBD2. The length of the CDR3 is 18 residues. V shed 2 bases and J 3 bases; nucleotides not matched to a gene: 7. The CDR3 sequence is CASSLTGLAGVNYNEQFF. The CDR3 DNA is TGTGCCAGCAGTTTAACCGGACTAGCGGGAGTGAACTACAATGAGCAGTTCTTC.

This clonotype was found a few times. The chain has TRBV29-1 and TRBJ2-7, with TRBD1 identical over 7 bases. V was clipped by 7 bases and J by 6 bases; unmatched bases: 9. Germline CDR1 and CDR2: SQVTM and ANQGSEA. The CDR3 covers 12 residues. Here the CDR3 reads CSASQGSGEQYF. In DNA form, the CDR3 reads TGCAGCGCCTCACAGGGGTCCGGCGAGCAGTACTTC.

This clonotype has more than one count but fewer than ten. The gene calls are TRBV29-1 and TRBJ2-5; the match to TRBD1 covers 10 bases. This CDR3 has 13 residues. The ends lost 2 bases at V and 7 bases at J; junction bases unmatched: 4. The germline V gene encodes CDR1 SQVTM and CDR2 ANQGSEA. CDR3 protein: CSVEQGQGVTQYF. The DNA of the CDR3 is TGCAGCGTTGAACAAGGACAGGGGGTGACCCAGTACTTC.

The chain employs TRBV11-3 and TRBJ2-1, with 11 bases that match TRBD2. The V gene end was trimmed by 5 bases and the J gene end by 4 bases; junction bases not matched to a gene: 7. Germline V lookup: CDR1 SGHNT, CDR2 YENEEA. The CDR3 covers 16 residues. Here the CDR3 DNA reads TGTGCCAGCAGCGGGTATAGCGGGGGGGAATACAATGAGCAGTTCTTC. Its translation: CASSGYSGGEYNEQFF.

A few counts support this clonotype. The chain joins TRBV3-1 to TRBJ2-1; 9 bases map to TRBD1. The CDR3 contains 16 residues. Trimming took 5 bases from V and 7 from J; bases not matched to a gene: 12. Germline V gene data show CDR1 as LGHDT and CDR2 as YNNKEL (reference sequence). The CDR3 bases are TGTGCCAGCAGCGGGACAGGGATGGCTGCCAGTAATGAGCAGTTCTTC. Translated: CASSGTGMAASNEQFF.